The 4 T cell receptor beta chains listed next were all sequenced from one sample in a study of blood T cell repertoires in COVID-19. Using immunoSEQ multiplex PCR, the repertoire was profiled, and TCRdb retains in-frame clones only, with some absent. Among 400,000 or so clones, approximately 86% were seen once, and the ten largest hold over 2.5%. Sequencing was done on a sample of peripheral blood. Every receptor here comes from a human donor in a cohort sampled during active COVID-19.

V and J are TRBV7-9 and TRBJ1-2, with 8 nucleotides matching TRBD1. The germline CDR1 and CDR2 sequences are SEHNR and FQNEAQ (reference sequence). The CDR3 sequence is 14 residues long. The trim removed 1 base at V and 6 bases at J, leaving 4 bases unmatched. In nucleotides, the CDR3 is TGTGCCAGCAGCTTAGGGACAGGGTTCGATGGCTACACCTTC. Its translation is CASSLGTGFDGYTF.

Only one count was recorded for this clone. The genes are TRBV5-6 and TRBJ2-7; TRBD2 matches 7 bases. The V gene's germline CDR1 is SGHDT and CDR2 YYEEEE. V gave up 3 bases and J gave up 11 bases; unmatched junction bases: 8. The CDR3 consists of 12 residues. CDR3 amino acids: CASSSNPRGEYF. In DNA, the CDR3 is TGTGCCAGCAGCTCAAACCCTCGGGGGGAGTACTTC. Using reference TRBV5-6 and TRBJ2-7 for the parts outside the CDR3, the full variable domain is DAGVTQSPTHLIKTRGQQVTLRCSPKSGHDTVSWYQQALGQGPQFIFQYYEEEERQRGNFPDRFSGHQFPNYSSELNVNALLLGDSALYLCASSSNPRGEYFGPGTRLTVT.

J is TRBJ2-7 and V is TRBV3-1 (or the pseudogene TRBV3-2); no clear D gene. The CDR3 extends over 14 amino acids. V was cut by 0 bases and J by 3 bases, with 9 bases left in between. Germline CDR1 is LGHDT and CDR2 is YNNKEL (reference sequence). CDR3: CASSQDFPGYEQYF. The CDR3 bases are TGTGCCAGCAGCCAAGATTTCCCCGGCTACGAGCAGTACTTC.

V is TRBV7-2 and J is TRBJ2-1; D unresolved. The germline gives CDR1 SGHTA, CDR2 FQGNSA. The CDR3 runs 13 residues. Trimming cost V 7 bases and J 5 bases, with 12 bases left between them. The CDR3 region has the DNA TGTGCCAGCAACCTCGATGCAGACAATGAGCAGTTCTTC. It specifies CASNLDADNEQFF. Based on the CDR3 plus reference TRBV7-2 and TRBJ2-1, the full variable domain is GAGVSQSPSNKVTEKGKDVELRCDPISGHTALYWYRQSLGQGLEFLIYFQGNSAPDKSGLPSDRFSAERTGGSVSTLTIQRTQQEDSAVYLCASNLDADNEQFFGPGTRLTVL.